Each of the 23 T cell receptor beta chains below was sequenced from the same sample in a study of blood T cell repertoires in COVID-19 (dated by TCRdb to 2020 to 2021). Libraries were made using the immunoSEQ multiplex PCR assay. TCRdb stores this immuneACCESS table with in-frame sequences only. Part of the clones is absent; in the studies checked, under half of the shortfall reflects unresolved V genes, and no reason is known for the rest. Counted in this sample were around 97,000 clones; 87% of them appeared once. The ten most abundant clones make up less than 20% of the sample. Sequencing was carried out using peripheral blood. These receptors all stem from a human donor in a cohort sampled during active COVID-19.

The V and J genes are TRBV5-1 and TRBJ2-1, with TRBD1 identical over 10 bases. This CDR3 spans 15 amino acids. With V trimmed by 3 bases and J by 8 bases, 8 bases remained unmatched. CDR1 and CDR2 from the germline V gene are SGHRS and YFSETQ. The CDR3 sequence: CASSSRTGGFDEQFF. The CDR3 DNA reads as TGCGCCAGCAGCTCCCGGACAGGGGGATTCGATGAGCAGTTCTTC.

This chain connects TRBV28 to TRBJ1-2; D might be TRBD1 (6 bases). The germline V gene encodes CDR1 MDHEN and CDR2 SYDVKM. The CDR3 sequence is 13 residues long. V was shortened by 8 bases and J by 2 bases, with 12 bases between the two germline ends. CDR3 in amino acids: CASAGGLNYGYTF. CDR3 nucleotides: TGTGCCAGCGCGGGGGGCCTAAACTATGGCTACACCTTC.

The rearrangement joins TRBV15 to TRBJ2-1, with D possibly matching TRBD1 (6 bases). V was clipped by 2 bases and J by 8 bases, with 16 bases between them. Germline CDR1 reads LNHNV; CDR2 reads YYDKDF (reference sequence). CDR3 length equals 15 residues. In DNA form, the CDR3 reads TGTGCCACCAGCAGAACTCTAAAGGACAGTGATGAGCAGTTCTTC. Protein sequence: CATSRTLKDSDEQFF. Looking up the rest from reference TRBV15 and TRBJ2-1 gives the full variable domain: DAMVIQNPRYQVTQFGKPVTLSCSQTLNHNVMYWYQQKSSQAPKLLFHYYDKDFNNEADTPDNFQSRRPNTSFCFLDIRSPGLGDTAMYLCATSRTLKDSDEQFFGPGTRLTVL.

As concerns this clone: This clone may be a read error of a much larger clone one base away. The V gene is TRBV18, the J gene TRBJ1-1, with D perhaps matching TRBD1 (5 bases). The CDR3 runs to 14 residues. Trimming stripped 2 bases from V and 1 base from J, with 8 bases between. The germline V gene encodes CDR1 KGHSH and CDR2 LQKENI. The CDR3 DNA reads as TGTGCCAGCTCACCAGCAGGGTCGAACACTGAAGCTTTCTTT. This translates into CASSPAGSNTEAFF.

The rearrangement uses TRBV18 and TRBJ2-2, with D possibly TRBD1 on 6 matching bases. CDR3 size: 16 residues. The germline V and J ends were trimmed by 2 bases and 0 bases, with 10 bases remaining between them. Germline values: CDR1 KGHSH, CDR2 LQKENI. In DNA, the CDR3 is TGTGCCAGCTCACCAGCGACAGGCCCGAACACCGGGGAGCTGTTTTTT. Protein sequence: CASSPATGPNTGELFF.

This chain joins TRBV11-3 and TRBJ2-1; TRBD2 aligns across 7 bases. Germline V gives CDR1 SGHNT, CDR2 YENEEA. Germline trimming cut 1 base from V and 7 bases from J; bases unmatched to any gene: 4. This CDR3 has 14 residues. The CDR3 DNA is TGTGCCAGCAGCTTAGCGGGAGGTTCTAATGAGCAGTTCTTC. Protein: CASSLAGGSNEQFF.

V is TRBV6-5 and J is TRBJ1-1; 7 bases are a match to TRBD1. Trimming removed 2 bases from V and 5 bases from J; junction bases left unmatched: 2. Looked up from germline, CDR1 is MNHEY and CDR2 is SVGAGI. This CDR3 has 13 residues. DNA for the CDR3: TGTGCCAGCAGTTACAGGGGGCCGACTGAAGCTTTCTTT. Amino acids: CASSYRGPTEAFF.

The CDR3 region is CASYTGASGYTF. CDR3 DNA: TGTGCCAGCTATACAGGGGCTTCTGGCTACACCTTC. This sequence joins TRBV2 and TRBJ1-2; the match to TRBD1 covers 7 bases. The junction had 7 bases not matched to a gene; V was cut back by 8 bases and J by 7 bases. The CDR3 runs to 12 residues. The germline CDR1 and CDR2 sequences are SNHLY and FYNNEI.

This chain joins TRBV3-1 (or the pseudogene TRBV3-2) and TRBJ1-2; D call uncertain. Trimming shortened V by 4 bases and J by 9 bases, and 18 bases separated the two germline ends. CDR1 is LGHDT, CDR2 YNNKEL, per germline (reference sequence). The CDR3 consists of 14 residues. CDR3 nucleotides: TGTGCCAGCAGCCCTAACCGGGATACAAGGAGCTACACCTTC. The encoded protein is CASSPNRDTRSYTF.

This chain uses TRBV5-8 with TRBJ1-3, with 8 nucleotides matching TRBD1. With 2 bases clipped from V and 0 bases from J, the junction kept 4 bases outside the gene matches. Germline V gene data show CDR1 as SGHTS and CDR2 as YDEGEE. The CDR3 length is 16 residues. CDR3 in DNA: TGTGCCAGCAGCTTCCGGGACAGGCGCTCTGGAAACACCATATATTTT. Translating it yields CASSFRDRRSGNTIYF.

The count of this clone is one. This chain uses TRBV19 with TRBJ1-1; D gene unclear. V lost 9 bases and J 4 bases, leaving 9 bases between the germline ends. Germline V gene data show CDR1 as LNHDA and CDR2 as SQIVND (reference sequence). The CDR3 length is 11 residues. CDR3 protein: CASGRGTEAFF. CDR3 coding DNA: TGTGCCAGCGGTCGAGGCACTGAAGCTTTCTTT.

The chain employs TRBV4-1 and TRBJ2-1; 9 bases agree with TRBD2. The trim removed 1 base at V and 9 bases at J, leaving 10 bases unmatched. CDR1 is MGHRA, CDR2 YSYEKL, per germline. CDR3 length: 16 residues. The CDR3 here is CASSQGPSAGGSEQFF. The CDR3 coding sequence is TGCGCCAGCAGCCAAGGCCCTTCAGCGGGAGGTTCTGAGCAGTTCTTC.

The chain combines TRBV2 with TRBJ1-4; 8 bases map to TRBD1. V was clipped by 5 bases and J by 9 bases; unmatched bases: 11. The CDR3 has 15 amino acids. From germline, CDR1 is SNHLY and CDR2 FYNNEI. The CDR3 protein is CASSTRDRPPQKLFF. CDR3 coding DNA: TGTGCCAGCAGTACCCGGGACAGGCCCCCTCAAAAACTGTTTTTT.

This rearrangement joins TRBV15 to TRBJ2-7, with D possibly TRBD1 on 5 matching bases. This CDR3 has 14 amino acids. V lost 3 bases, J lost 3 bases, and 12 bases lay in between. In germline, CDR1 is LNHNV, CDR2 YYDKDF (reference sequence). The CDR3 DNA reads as TGTGCCACCAGCAGTTTTCCGACAGTCTACGAGCAGTACTTC. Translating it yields CATSSFPTVYEQYF.

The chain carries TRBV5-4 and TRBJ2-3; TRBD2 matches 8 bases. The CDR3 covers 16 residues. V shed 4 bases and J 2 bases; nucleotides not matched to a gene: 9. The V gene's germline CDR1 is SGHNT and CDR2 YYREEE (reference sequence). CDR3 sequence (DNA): TGTGCCAGCAGCGGGACTAGGGGCACACACACAGATACGCAGTATTTT. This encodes CASSGTRGTHTDTQYF.

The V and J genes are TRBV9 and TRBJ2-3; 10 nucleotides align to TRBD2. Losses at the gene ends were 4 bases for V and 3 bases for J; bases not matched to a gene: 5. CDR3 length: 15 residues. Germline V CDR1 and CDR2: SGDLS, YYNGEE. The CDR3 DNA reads TGTGCCAGCAGCCCAACTAGCGGGGTAACAGATACGCAGTATTTT. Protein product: CASSPTSGVTDTQYF.

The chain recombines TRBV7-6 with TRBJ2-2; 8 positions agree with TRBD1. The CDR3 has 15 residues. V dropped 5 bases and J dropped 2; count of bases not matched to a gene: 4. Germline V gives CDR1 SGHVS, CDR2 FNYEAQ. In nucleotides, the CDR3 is TGTGCCAGCAGCCTCGACAGGGGAAACACCGGGGAGCTGTTTTTT. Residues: CASSLDRGNTGELFF.

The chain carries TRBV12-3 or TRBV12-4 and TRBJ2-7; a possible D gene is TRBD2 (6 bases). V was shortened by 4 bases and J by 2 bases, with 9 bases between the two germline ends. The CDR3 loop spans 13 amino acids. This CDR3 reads CASSSRETYEQYF. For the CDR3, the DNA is TGTGCCAGCAGTTCACGGGAGACCTACGAGCAGTACTTC.

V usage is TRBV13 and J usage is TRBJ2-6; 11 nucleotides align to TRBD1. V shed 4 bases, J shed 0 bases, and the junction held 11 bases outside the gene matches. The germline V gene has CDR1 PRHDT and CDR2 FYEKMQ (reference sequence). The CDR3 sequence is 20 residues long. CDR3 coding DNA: TGTGCCAGCAGCTCCTTATTAGGGGACAGGGGGACCTCTGGGGCCAACGTCCTGACTTTC. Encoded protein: CASSSLLGDRGTSGANVLTF.

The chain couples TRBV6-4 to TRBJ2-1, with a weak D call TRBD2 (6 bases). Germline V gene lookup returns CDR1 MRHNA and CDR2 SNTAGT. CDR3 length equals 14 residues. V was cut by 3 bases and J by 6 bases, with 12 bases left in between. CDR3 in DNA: TGTGCCAGCAGTGAGGAGGGGTTCGGCAATGAGCAGTTCTTC. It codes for CASSEEGFGNEQFF.

The CDR3 is CSGSPTTDTQYF. The CDR3 DNA follows: TGCAGCGGCTCTCCTACCACAGATACGCAGTATTTT. The V gene is TRBV29-1, the J gene TRBJ2-3; D is undetermined. Trimming stripped 7 bases from V and 2 bases from J, with 10 bases between. Looked up from germline, CDR1 is SQVTM and CDR2 is ANQGSEA. The CDR3 contains 12 residues.

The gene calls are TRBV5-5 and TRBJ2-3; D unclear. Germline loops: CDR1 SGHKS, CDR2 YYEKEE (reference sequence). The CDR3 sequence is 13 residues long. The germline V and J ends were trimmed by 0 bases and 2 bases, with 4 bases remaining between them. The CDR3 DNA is TGTGCCAGCAGCTTGGCTATCACAGATACGCAGTATTTT. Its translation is CASSLAITDTQYF.

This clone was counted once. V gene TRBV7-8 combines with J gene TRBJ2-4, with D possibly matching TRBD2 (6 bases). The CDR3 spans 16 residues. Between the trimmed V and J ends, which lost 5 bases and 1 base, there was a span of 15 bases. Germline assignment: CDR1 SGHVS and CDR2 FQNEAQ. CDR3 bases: TGTGCCAGCAGCACCCGGGAGCCGCGGGCCAAAAACATTCAGTACTTC. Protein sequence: CASSTREPRAKNIQYF.